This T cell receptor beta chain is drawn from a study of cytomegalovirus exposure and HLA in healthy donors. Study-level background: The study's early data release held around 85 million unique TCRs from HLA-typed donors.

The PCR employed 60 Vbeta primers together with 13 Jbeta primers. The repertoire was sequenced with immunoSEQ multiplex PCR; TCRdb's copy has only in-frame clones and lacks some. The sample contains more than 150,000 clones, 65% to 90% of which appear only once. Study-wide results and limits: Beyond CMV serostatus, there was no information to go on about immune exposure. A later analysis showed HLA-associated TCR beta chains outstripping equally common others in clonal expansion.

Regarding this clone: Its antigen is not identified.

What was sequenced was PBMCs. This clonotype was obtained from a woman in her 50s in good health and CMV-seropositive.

As DNA, the CDR3 is TGTGCCTGGAGTCGCCAGGGGGGCACCGGGGAGCTGTTTTTT. Translated, it gives CAWSRQGGTGELFF. This chain joins TRBV30 and TRBJ2-2; a possible D gene is TRBD1 (7 bases). The CDR3 has 14 amino acids. Deletions cut 2 bases from V and 4 bases from J, with 11 bases between. Per the germline V gene, CDR1 is GTSNPN and CDR2 is SVGIG (reference sequence).